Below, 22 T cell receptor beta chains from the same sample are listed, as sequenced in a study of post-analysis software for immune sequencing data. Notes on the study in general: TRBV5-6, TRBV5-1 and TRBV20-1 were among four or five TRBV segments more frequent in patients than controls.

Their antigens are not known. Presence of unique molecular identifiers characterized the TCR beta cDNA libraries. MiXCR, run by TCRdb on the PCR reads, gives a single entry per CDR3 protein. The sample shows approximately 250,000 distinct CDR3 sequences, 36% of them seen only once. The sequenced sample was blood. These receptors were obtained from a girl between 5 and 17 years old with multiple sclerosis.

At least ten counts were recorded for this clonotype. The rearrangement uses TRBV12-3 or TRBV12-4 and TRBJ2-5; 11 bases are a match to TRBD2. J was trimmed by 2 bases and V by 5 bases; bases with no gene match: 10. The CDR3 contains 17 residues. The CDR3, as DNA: TGTGCCAGCAGTGTTGAGGTAGCGGGAGGGTTTCAAGAGACCCAGTACTTC. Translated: CASSVEVAGGFQETQYF.

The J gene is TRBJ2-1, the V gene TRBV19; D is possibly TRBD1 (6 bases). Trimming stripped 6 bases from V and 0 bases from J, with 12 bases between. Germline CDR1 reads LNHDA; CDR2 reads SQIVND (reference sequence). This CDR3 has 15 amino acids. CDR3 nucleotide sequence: TGTGCCAGTAGCACCGACAGGAGCTCCTACAATGAGCAGTTCTTC. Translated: CASSTDRSSYNEQFF.

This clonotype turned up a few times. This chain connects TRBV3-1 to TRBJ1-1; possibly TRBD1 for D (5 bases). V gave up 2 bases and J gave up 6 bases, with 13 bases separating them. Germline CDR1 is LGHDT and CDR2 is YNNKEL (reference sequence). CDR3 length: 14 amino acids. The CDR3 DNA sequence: TGTGCCAGCAGCCAACAGGGAACGCGGGCTGAAGCTTTCTTT. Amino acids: CASSQQGTRAEAFF.

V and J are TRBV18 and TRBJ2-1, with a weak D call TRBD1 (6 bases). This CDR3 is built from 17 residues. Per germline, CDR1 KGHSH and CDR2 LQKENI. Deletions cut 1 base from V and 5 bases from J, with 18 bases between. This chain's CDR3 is CASSPRQGSGWDNEQFF. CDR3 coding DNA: TGTGCCAGCTCACCACGTCAGGGGTCGGGGTGGGACAATGAGCAGTTCTTC. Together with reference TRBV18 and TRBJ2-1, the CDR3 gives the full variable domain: NAGVMQNPRHLVRRRGQEARLRCSPMKGHSHVYWYRQLPEEGLKFMVYLQKENIIDESGMPKERFSAEFPKEGPSILRIQQVVRGDSAAYFCASSPRQGSGWDNEQFFGPGTRLTVL.

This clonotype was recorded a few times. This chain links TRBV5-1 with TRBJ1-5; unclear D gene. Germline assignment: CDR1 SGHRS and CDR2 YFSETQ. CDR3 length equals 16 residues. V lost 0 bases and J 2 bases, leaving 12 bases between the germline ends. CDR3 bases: TGCGCCAGCAGCTTGGTGGGCCCAGTGGGCAATCAGCCCCAGCATTTT. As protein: CASSLVGPVGNQPQHF.

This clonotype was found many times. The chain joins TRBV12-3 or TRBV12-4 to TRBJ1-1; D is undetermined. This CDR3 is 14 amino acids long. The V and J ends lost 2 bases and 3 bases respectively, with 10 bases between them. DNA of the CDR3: TGTGCCAGCAGTTTACAAGGGTTCGACACTGAAGCTTTCTTT. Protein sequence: CASSLQGFDTEAFF.

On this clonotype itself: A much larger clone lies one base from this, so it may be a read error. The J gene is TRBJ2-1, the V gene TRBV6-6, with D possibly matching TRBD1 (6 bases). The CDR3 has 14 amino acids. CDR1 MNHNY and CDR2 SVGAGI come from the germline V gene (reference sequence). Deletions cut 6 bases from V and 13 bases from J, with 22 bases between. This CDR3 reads CASRFQQGRETQFF. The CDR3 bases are TGTGCCAGCAGATTCCAACAGGGTAGGGAGACCCAGTTCTTC.

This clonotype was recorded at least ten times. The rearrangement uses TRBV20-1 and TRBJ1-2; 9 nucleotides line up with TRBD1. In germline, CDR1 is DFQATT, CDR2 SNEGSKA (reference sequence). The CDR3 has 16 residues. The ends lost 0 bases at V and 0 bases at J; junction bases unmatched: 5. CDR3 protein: CSARERTGDPNYGYTF. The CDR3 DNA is TGCAGTGCTAGAGAAAGGACAGGGGACCCTAACTATGGCTACACCTTC.

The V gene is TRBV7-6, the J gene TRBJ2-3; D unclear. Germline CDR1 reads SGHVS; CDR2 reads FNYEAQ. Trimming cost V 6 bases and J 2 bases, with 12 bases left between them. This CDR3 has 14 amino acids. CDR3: CASSSTASTDTQYF. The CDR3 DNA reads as TGTGCCAGCAGTTCAACGGCTTCCACAGATACGCAGTATTTT.

CDR3 coding DNA: TGTGCCAGCAGTTACTCGTCGGGGGCTGGGGCCAACGTCCTGACTTTC. Its translation: CASSYSSGAGANVLTF. J is TRBJ2-6 and V is TRBV6-5; D perhaps matches TRBD2 (6 bases). The germline V gene encodes CDR1 MNHEY and CDR2 SVGAGI. Trimming took off 0 bases at V and 2 bases at J, with 8 bases between the two ends. CDR3 length equals 16 residues.

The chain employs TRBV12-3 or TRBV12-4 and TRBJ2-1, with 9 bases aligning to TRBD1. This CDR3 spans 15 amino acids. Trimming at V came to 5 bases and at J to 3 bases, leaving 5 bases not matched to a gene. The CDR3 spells CASSPGDRDYNEQFF. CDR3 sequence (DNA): TGTGCCAGCAGTCCGGGGGACAGGGACTACAATGAGCAGTTCTTC.

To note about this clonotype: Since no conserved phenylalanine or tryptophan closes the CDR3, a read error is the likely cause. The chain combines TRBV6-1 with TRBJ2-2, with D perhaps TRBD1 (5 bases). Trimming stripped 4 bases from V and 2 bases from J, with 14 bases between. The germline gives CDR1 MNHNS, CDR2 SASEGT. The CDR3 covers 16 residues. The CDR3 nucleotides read TGTGCCAGCAGTGTCTTGGGGCGCGGAAACACCGGGGAGCTGTTTGTT. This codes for CASSVLGRGNTGELFV.

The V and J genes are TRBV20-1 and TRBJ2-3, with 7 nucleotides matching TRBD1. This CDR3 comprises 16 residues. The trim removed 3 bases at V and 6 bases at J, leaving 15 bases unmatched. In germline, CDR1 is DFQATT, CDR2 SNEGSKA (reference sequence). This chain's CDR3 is CSASEKGAPILDTQYF. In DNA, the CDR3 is TGCAGTGCTAGCGAAAAGGGGGCTCCAATTTTGGATACGCAGTATTTT.

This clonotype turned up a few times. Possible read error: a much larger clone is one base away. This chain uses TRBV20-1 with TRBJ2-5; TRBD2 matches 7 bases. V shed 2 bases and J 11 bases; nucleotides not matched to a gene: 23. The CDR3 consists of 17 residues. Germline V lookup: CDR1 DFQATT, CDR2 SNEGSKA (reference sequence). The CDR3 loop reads CSARRTRRLLSYNEQYF. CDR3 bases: TGCAGTGCTAGACGGACTAGGCGGCTCCTCTCCTACAATGAGCAGTACTTC.

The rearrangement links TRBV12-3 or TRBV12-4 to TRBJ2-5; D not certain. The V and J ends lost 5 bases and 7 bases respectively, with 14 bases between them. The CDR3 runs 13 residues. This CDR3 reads CASSKSVDGTQYF. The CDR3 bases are TGTGCCAGCAGTAAATCGGTTGACGGGACCCAGTACTTC.

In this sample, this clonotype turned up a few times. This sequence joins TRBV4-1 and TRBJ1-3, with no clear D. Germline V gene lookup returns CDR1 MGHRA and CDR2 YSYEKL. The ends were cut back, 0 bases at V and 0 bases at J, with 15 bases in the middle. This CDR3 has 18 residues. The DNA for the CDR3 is TGCGCCAGCAGCCAAGATCAGGAGGTTTTGGGCTCTGGAAACACCATATATTTT. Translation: CASSQDQEVLGSGNTIYF.

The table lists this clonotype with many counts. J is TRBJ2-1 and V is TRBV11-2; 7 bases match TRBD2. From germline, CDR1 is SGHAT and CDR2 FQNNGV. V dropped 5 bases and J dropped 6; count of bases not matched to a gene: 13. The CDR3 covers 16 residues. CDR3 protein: CASSRRPWEGLNEQFF. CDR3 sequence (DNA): TGTGCCAGCAGCCGGAGGCCGTGGGAGGGACTCAATGAGCAGTTCTTC.

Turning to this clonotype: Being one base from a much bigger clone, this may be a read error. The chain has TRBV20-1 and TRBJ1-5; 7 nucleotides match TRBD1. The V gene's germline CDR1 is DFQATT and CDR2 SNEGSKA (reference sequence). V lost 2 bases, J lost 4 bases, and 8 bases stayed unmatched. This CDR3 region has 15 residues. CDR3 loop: CSARSTGQTNQPQHF. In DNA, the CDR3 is TGCAGTGCTAGATCGACGGGACAGACAAATCAGCCCCAGCATTTT.

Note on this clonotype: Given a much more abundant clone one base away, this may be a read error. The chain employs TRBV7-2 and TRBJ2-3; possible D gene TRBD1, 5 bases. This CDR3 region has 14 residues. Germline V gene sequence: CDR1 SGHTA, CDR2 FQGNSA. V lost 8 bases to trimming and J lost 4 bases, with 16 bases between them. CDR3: CASAQGAEADTQYF. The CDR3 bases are TGTGCCAGCGCCCAAGGGGCGGAAGCAGATACGCAGTATTTT.

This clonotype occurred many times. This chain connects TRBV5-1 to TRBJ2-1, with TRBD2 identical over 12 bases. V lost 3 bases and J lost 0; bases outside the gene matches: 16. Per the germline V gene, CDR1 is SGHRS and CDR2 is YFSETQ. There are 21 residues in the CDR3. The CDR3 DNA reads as TGCGCCAGCAGCTCCCCCGGCGGCGGGACTAGCGGGCGTTACTCCTACAATGAGCAGTTCTTC. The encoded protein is CASSSPGGGTSGRYSYNEQFF. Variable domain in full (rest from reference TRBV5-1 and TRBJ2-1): KAGVTQTPRYLIKTRGQQVTLSCSPISGHRSVSWYQQTPGQGLQFLFEYFSETQRNKGNFPGRFSGRQFSNSRSEMNVSTLELGDSALYLCASSSPGGGTSGRYSYNEQFFGPGTRLTVL.

As DNA, the CDR3 is TGTGCCAGCAGCCCACGGGGACAGGGACTTTACACCGGGGAGCTGTTTTTT. Protein: CASSPRGQGLYTGELFF. The chain uses TRBV5-6 and TRBJ2-2, with TRBD1 identical over 9 bases. This CDR3 comprises 17 residues. With V trimmed by 4 bases and J by 3 bases, 10 bases remained unmatched. Germline V lookup: CDR1 SGHDT, CDR2 YYEEEE.

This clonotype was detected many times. The CDR3 is CASSLGDGTEAFF. In nucleotides, the CDR3 is TGTGCCAGCAGCTTAGGAGACGGCACTGAAGCTTTCTTT. The rearrangement links TRBV7-9 to TRBJ1-1; D remains unclear. In germline, CDR1 is SEHNR, CDR2 FQNEAQ (reference sequence). V dropped 1 base and J dropped 4 bases, with 7 bases sitting between them. The CDR3 extends over 13 amino acids.